These 10 T cell receptor beta chains were all obtained from the same sample, sequenced in a study of blood T cell repertoires in COVID-19. Sequenced by immunoSEQ multiplex PCR; TCRdb stores in-frame clones only, minus some. The sample contains under 250,000 clones, about 87% of which appear only once. The specimen sequenced was PBMCs or T cells enriched from blood (not recorded which). These TCRs come from a woman aged 30 to 39 who had been exposed to COVID-19.

The chain uses TRBV19 and TRBJ1-1, with TRBD1 identical over 9 bases. The germline CDR1 and CDR2 sequences are LNHDA and SQIVND (reference sequence). The CDR3 totals 15 residues. Trimming removed 6 bases from V and 3 bases from J; junction bases left unmatched: 8. This CDR3 reads CASRTGGEDYTEAFF. The CDR3 DNA sequence: TGTGCCAGTAGGACAGGGGGAGAGGATTACACTGAAGCTTTCTTT.

V usage is TRBV11-2 and J usage is TRBJ1-6; TRBD1 agrees at 10 bases. V shed 2 bases and J 11 bases; nucleotides not matched to a gene: 12. CDR3 size: 17 residues. CDR1 is SGHAT, CDR2 FQNNGV, per germline. CDR3 sequence reads: CASSLPRTGGGVAPLHF. In DNA form, the CDR3 reads TGTGCCAGCAGCTTACCCCGGACAGGGGGGGGTGTTGCACCCCTCCACTTT.

The chain carries TRBV5-6 and TRBJ2-5; D is perhaps TRBD1 (5 bases). The CDR3 has 15 residues. The germline V and J ends were trimmed by 7 bases and 4 bases, with 20 bases remaining between them. CDR1 is SGHDT and CDR2 is YYEEEE in the germline V gene. CDR3 protein: CASGALTPKTETQYF. DNA of the CDR3: TGTGCCAGCGGGGCTCTCACCCCGAAGACAGAGACCCAGTACTTC.

This chain links TRBV5-6 with TRBJ2-2; perhaps TRBD2 as D (5 bases). Germline CDR1 SGHDT, CDR2 YYEEEE. Deletions cut 3 bases from V and 1 base from J, with 13 bases between. The CDR3 extends over 16 amino acids. The CDR3 DNA reads TGTGCCAGCAGCTCCGTTGGACTCGAGAACACCGGGGAGCTGTTTTTT. As protein: CASSSVGLENTGELFF.

This chain connects TRBV7-2 to TRBJ2-1, with 8 bases matching TRBD2. Germline lookup yields CDR1 SGHTA and CDR2 FQGNSA. There are 17 residues in the CDR3. V gave up 3 bases and J gave up 8 bases; unmatched junction bases: 15. CDR3 in amino acids: CASSLLLPGLGTDEQFF. In DNA, the CDR3 is TGTGCCAGCAGCTTGCTATTACCGGGACTAGGTACCGATGAGCAGTTCTTC.

The rearrangement joins TRBV5-1 to TRBJ2-7; 7 nucleotides agree with TRBD1. The length of the CDR3 is 15 residues. The V segment lost 5 bases and the J segment 0 bases; nucleotides outside the gene matches: 8. Germline V gene sequence: CDR1 SGHRS, CDR2 YFSETQ. The CDR3 region is CASREGQNLSYEQYF. For the CDR3, the DNA is TGCGCCAGCAGAGAGGGACAGAACCTCTCCTACGAGCAGTACTTC.

The chain is built from TRBV5-5 and TRBJ1-2, with D uncertain. The germline CDR1 and CDR2 sequences are SGHKS and YYEKEE (reference sequence). The CDR3 extends over 13 amino acids. The ends were cut back, 0 bases at V and 4 bases at J, with 7 bases in the middle. The CDR3 spells CASSLADSYGYTF. The CDR3 bases are TGTGCCAGCAGCTTGGCTGACTCCTATGGCTACACCTTC.

This clone has just one count. The rearrangement links TRBV7-8 to TRBJ1-2, with a tentative D call TRBD1 (5 bases). V lost 5 bases, J lost 6 bases, and 10 bases lay in between. This CDR3 region has 12 residues. Per germline, CDR1 SGHVS and CDR2 FQNEAQ. The CDR3: CASSPSTDGYTF. In nucleotides, the CDR3 is TGTGCCAGCAGCCCGTCGACAGATGGCTACACCTTC.

Written as DNA, the CDR3 is TGTGCCAGCAGTGTAAGCGGGAGGGATTTGGATGAGCAGTTCTTC. Amino acids: CASSVSGRDLDEQFF. The chain couples TRBV2 to TRBJ2-1; TRBD2 agrees at 10 bases. J gave up 8 bases and V 4 bases, and 8 bases lay outside the gene matches. CDR1 is SNHLY and CDR2 is FYNNEI in the germline V gene. This CDR3 spans 15 amino acids.

This chain uses TRBV29-1 with TRBJ1-2; TRBD1 might be the D (5 bases). V was trimmed by 8 bases and J by 0 bases, leaving 13 bases between them. CDR1 and CDR2 (germline): SQVTM, ANQGSEA. CDR3 length: 13 amino acids. Here the CDR3 reads CSTGGGTNYGYTF. Written as DNA, the CDR3 is TGCAGCACGGGGGGAGGGACTAACTATGGCTACACCTTC.